A selection of T cell receptor beta chains follows, all from one sample in a study of cytomegalovirus exposure and HLA in healthy donors. Sequencing used immunoSEQ multiplex PCR; TCRdb keeps in-frame clones, though not all of them. The table records 300,000 to 400,000 clones, roughly 86% of them present only once. Sequencing used PBMCs. These receptors originate from a man in his thirties or forties in good health and CMV-seronegative. Both conserved end residues are part of each CDR3. A D gene is named only where the DNA matches it firmly. Clone size appears in some rows only: once, few, many, or a class for an expanded clone.

-	-	TRBJ1-5	TRBV19	TGTGCCAGTAGTATTATGGCGGCAGTCGCTAGCAATCAGCCCCAGCATTTT	CASSIMAAVASNQPQHF
-	-	TRBJ2-1	TRBV27	TGTGCCAGCAGTTTAATGCTAGCGATAGATGAGCAGTTCTTC	CASSLMLAIDEQFF
TRBD1	-	TRBJ1-2	TRBV5-1	TGCGCCAGCAGCTTGGTTCAGGGGGCCAACTATGGCTACACCTTC	CASSLVQGANYGYTF
-	once	TRBJ1-2	TRBV29-1	TGCAGCGTTGAAGATCCTCTAGACTATGGCTACACCTTC	CSVEDPLDYGYTF
TRBD1	once	TRBJ2-1	TRBV4-3	TGCGCCAGCAGCCAAGGCTACAGGGGCCACAATGAGCAGTTCTTC	CASSQGYRGHNEQFF
-	-	TRBJ2-7	TRBV5-6	TGTGCCAGCAGCTTACAAACAGGATTATACGAGCAGTACTTC	CASSLQTGLYEQYF
-	once	TRBJ1-2	TRBV5-6	TGTGCCAGCAGCTTGGATGGACAGAACTATGGCTACACCTTC	CASSLDGQNYGYTF
TRBD2	-	TRBJ2-7	TRBV9	TGTGCCAGCAGCGAGTCGGGGGGGTCCTACGAGCAGTACTTC	CASSESGGSYEQYF
-	-	TRBJ1-2	TRBV6-1	TGTGCCAGCAGTGCCCGTGGACAGCTACCTAACTATGGCTACACCTTC	CASSARGQLPNYGYTF
-	-	TRBJ1-5	TRBV7-2	TGTGCCAGCAGCTTATCGGGAGGGAAGCCCCAGCATTTT	CASSLSGGKPQHF
-	-	TRBJ1-2	TRBV21-1	TGTGCCAGCAGCAATAGCTGGCAGGGGATATCGTCTTTC	CASSNSWQGISSF
-	-	TRBJ2-1	TRBV5-1	TGCGCCAGCAGCCTGGGAGTCCACAATGAGCAGTTCTTC	CASSLGVHNEQFF
TRBD1	-	TRBJ2-2	TRBV29-1	TGCAGCGTCGGGACAGCGAACACCGGGGAGCTGTTTTTT	CSVGTANTGELFF
-	-	TRBJ2-1	TRBV5-5	TGTGCCAGCAGCTTGGTACTACTAGGGAATGAGCAGTTCTTC	CASSLVLLGNEQFF
TRBD1	few	TRBJ1-6	TRBV7-2	TGTGCCAGCAGCTGGGGACAGACGCATAATTCACCCCTCCACTTT	CASSWGQTHNSPLHF
TRBD1	-	TRBJ2-7	TRBV5-8	TGTGCCAGCAGCTTGTTGCGGACAGGGAGCTCCTACGAGCAGTACTTC	CASSLLRTGSSYEQYF
TRBD1	-	TRBJ2-7	TRBV7-8	TGTGCCAGCAGCAGTAGGACAGGGGACTCCTACGAGCAGTACTTC	CASSSRTGDSYEQYF
-	few	TRBJ1-2	TRBV5-4	TGTGCCAGCAGCCGAGGGACATTTGCTAACTATGGCTACACCTTC	CASSRGTFANYGYTF
-	once	TRBJ2-2	TRBV27	TGTGCCAGCAGTTTAAGGGTGACAGCAAACACCGGGGAGCTGTTTTTT	CASSLRVTANTGELFF
TRBD2	-	TRBJ2-3	TRBV6-5	TGTGCCAGCAGTTACTATACTAGCGCAGATACGCAGTATTTT	CASSYYTSADTQYF
-	once	TRBJ2-2	TRBV5-4	TGTGCCAGCAGCTTGGCCCCTCCTTACACCGGGGAGCTGTTTTTT	CASSLAPPYTGELFF
-	once	TRBJ1-3	TRBV7-9	TGTGCCAGCAGCTTTCCCCCCGGGGTCGGAAACACCATATATTTT	CASSFPPGVGNTIYF
-	-	TRBJ1-5	TRBV6-1	TGTGCCAGCAGTGAAGATATAGGGGTTTGGCAGCCCCAGCATTTT	CASSEDIGVWQPQHF
TRBD1	-	TRBJ1-5	TRBV5-6	TGTGCCAGCAGCTTGGGGGACAGCCGGAGCAATCAGCCCCAGCATTTT	CASSLGDSRSNQPQHF
TRBD2	-	TRBJ2-7	TRBV5-6	TGTGCCAGCAGCTTGGGACTAGCGGACTACGAGCAGTACTTC	CASSLGLADYEQYF
TRBD1	once	TRBJ1-2	TRBV19	TGTGCCAGTAGTATACCGGGACAGAGGGGTGGCTACACCTTC	CASSIPGQRGGYTF
-	-	TRBJ2-1	TRBV13	TGTGCCAGCAGCTTGCGGGCGGGGGCGGCCGACAATGAGCAGTTCTTC	CASSLRAGAADNEQFF
TRBD1	-	TRBJ1-2	TRBV7-2	TGTGCCAGCAGCCCATCCTTGGGACAGCTACACGGCTACACCTTC	CASSPSLGQLHGYTF
-	-	TRBJ1-3	TRBV19	TGTGCCAGTAGTATTGCGTCCTCTGGAAACACCATATATTTT	CASSIASSGNTIYF
-	-	TRBJ1-6	TRBV6-1	TGTGCCAGCAGTGAAGCAGGGCAGGGAGGTTCACCCCTCCACTTT	CASSEAGQGGSPLHF
-	-	TRBJ2-3	TRBV7-9	TGTGCCAGCAGCTTAGGGGTTACGGGAGCGAGCACAGATACGCAGTATTTT	CASSLGVTGASTDTQYF
TRBD1	few	TRBJ1-5	TRBV19	TGTGCCAGTAGTGCCCGGGACAGGTCTCTCAATCAGCCCCAGCATTTT	CASSARDRSLNQPQHF
TRBD2	-	TRBJ2-1	TRBV11-2	TGTGCCAGCAGCTCAGTAGGGGGACTAGCAAGGGAGCAGTTCTTC	CASSSVGGLAREQFF
TRBD1	-	TRBJ2-1	TRBV7-8	TGTGCCAGCAGCCCGGGACAGGTCCCCCGTGAGCAGTTCTTC	CASSPGQVPREQFF
-	-	TRBJ2-5	TRBV5-6	TGTGCCAGCAGCTTAGGGGCAGCCTTTTACTTC	CASSLGAAFYF
-	-	TRBJ2-7	TRBV7-2	TGTGCCAGCAGCTTAGTCGGGGTCCTGCGCGAGCAGTACTTC	CASSLVGVLREQYF
TRBD2	-	TRBJ2-1	TRBV10-1	TGCGCCAGCAGTGATCCGAGACTAGCGGGGGGGGATGAGCAGTTCTTC	CASSDPRLAGGDEQFF
-	-	TRBJ1-4	TRBV2	TGTGCCAGCAGCGTACAGGGAGGGAATGAAAAACTGTTTTTT	CASSVQGGNEKLFF
-	-	TRBJ2-7	TRBV7-9	TGTGCCAGCAGCTTGGGCAGCTACGAGCAGTACTTC	CASSLGSYEQYF
-	-	TRBJ1-3	TRBV13	TGTGCCAGCAGCTTAGGCCCACGACAGGTGCGGGGAAACACCATATATTTT	CASSLGPRQVRGNTIYF
-	-	TRBJ2-7	TRBV10-3	TGTGCCATCTCAGGGTCCTACGAGCAGTACTTC	CAISGSYEQYF
-	-	TRBJ2-2	TRBV7-2	TGTGCCAGCAGTTACACAGGTCGATACACCGGGGAGCTGTTTTTT	CASSYTGRYTGELFF
TRBD1	-	TRBJ1-2	TRBV6-5	TGTGCCAGCAGAGGACAGGGCCCCTATGGCTACACCTTC	CASRGQGPYGYTF
-	-	TRBJ2-1	TRBV7-6	TGTGCCAGCAGCTTGCTAGCGTTAAACAATGAGCAGTTCTTC	CASSLLALNNEQFF
-	-	TRBJ2-2	TRBV5-6	TGTGCCAGCAGCCATCGGAGCGCCGGCGGGGAGCTGTTTTTT	CASSHRSAGGELFF
TRBD1	-	TRBJ2-7	TRBV7-9	TGTGCCAGCAGCCCCGACAGGGGGCCCTACGAGCAGTACTTC	CASSPDRGPYEQYF
TRBD1	-	TRBJ1-2	TRBV5-1	TGCGCCAGCAGCGATCCGGGACAGGGAGCTCATCTCGATGGCTACACCTTC	CASSDPGQGAHLDGYTF
TRBD1	once	TRBJ2-6	TRBV19	TGTGCCAGTAGTTTAGAGGGGGCCTACTCTGGGGCCAACGTCCTGACTTTC	CASSLEGAYSGANVLTF
-	-	TRBJ1-2	TRBV25-1	TGTGCCAGCAGTGAATTCAACAGCCGTTATGGCTACACCTTC	CASSEFNSRYGYTF
-	-	TRBJ1-1	TRBV6-6	TGTGCCAGCAGTTACTCGGTGGGATGGGGGGCTGAAGCTTTCTTT	CASSYSVGWGAEAFF
TRBD1	-	TRBJ2-7	TRBV18	TGTGCCAGCTCACCAACGGACAGGGGGGTAGTAGGCTACGAGCAGTACTTC	CASSPTDRGVVGYEQYF
TRBD2	-	TRBJ2-7	TRBV13	TGTGCCAGCAGCAGCGCCGGGACTAGCGGGTTATACGAGCAGTACTTC	CASSSAGTSGLYEQYF
-	-	TRBJ1-2	TRBV19	TGTGCCAGTAGTATAGATGGGCCCGGGATCTATGGCTACACCTTC	CASSIDGPGIYGYTF
TRBD2	-	TRBJ2-7	TRBV19	TGTGCCAGTAGTCTTCCGGGACTAGCGGGTGAGCAGTACTTC	CASSLPGLAGEQYF
-	-	TRBJ2-2	TRBV29-1	TGCAGCGTTGTGTCCCGTGGGACAACGAACACCGGGGAGCTGTTTTTT	CSVVSRGTTNTGELFF
TRBD1	once	TRBJ2-7	TRBV7-8	TGTGCCAGCAGCCACCGACAGGGCCCCAACGAGCAGTACTTC	CASSHRQGPNEQYF
TRBD1	-	TRBJ1-5	TRBV19	TGTGCCAGTAGCACCGGGACAGGGAATAATCAGCCCCAGCATTTT	CASSTGTGNNQPQHF
-	few	TRBJ1-1	TRBV5-1	TGCGCCAGCAGCTTGGAACTACTGAACACTGAAGCTTTCTTT	CASSLELLNTEAFF
TRBD1	-	TRBJ1-1	TRBV5-1	TGCGCCAGCACCCTTACCGGGACAGAGAACACTGAAGCTTTCTTT	CASTLTGTENTEAFF